These 32 T cell receptor beta chains came from one sample sequenced in a study of T cell repertoires in cytomegalovirus infection (dated by TCRdb to about 2019). The sample's treatment or condition label is to be understood as: in vitro stimulation with specific CMV peptide epitopes to enrich CMV-specific T cells. The instrument was an Illumina HiSeq 1500. TCRdb ran its own pipeline on the public reads, namely fastp trimming at Q25 and MiXCR clone calling, and kept in-frame beta chains. CDR3 protein duplicates are merged, each entry listing the most common genes and DNA. Present in this sample are approximately 300,000 distinct CDR3 sequences, 20% to 25% of which were seen just once. The ten largest clones add up to about 14% of the sample. No antigen is known for these receptors. The sample here was cultured PBMCs, taken from culture after CMV antigen stimulation. These receptors were taken from a human donor in good health (CMV status not recorded). Some clones in this sample may be carry-over from other donors' samples.

The chain carries TRBV7-2 and TRBJ1-2; TRBD1 matches 7 bases. Trimming removed 5 bases from V and 5 bases from J; junction bases left unmatched: 8. This CDR3 contains 14 residues. Germline V gives CDR1 SGHTA, CDR2 FQGNSA. CDR3 coding DNA: TGTGCCAGCAGCCCCTCGACAGGGCAATATGGCTACACCTTC. This sequence encodes CASSPSTGQYGYTF.

The rearrangement links TRBV5-6 to TRBJ2-1; 14 bases align to TRBD2. Germline V gene sequence: CDR1 SGHDT, CDR2 YYEEEE. With 1 base clipped from V and 3 bases from J, the junction kept 9 bases outside the gene matches. The CDR3 is 19 residues long. CDR3: CASSLPARLAGGYYNEQFF. Here the CDR3 DNA reads TGTGCCAGCAGCTTGCCTGCCAGACTAGCGGGAGGGTACTACAATGAGCAGTTCTTC.

In this sample, this clonotype turned up a few times. The V call is TRBV29-1, the J call TRBJ2-1; 12 nucleotides align to TRBD2. The CDR3 runs 16 residues. CDR1 is SQVTM and CDR2 is ANQGSEA in the germline V gene. The J segment lost 9 bases and the V segment lost 5 bases, leaving 14 bases of the junction unmatched. In DNA, the CDR3 is TGCAGCGTTTCACTTTCTCTAGCGGGAGGGCCAGGTGAGCAGTTCTTC. Residues: CSVSLSLAGGPGEQFF.

This clonotype has more than one count but fewer than ten. The chain joins TRBV6-4 to TRBJ2-1, with 13 bases identical to TRBD2. CDR1 is MRHNA and CDR2 is SNTAGT in the germline V gene. The junction had 7 bases not matched to a gene; V was cut back by 5 bases and J by 6 bases. There are 16 residues in the CDR3. The CDR3 coding sequence is TGTGCCAGCAGTAGAATTGGACTAGCGGGAGTCAATGAGCAGTTCTTC. This sequence encodes CASSRIGLAGVNEQFF.

V usage is TRBV6-2 or TRBV6-3 and J usage is TRBJ2-1; the match to TRBD2 covers 14 bases. This CDR3 is built from 16 residues. Germline CDR1 MNHEY, CDR2 SVGEGT. V was clipped by 6 bases and J by 9 bases; unmatched bases: 10. The CDR3 spells CASSPWTSGRKGEQFF. Here the CDR3 DNA reads TGTGCCAGCAGCCCTTGGACTAGCGGGAGGAAGGGTGAGCAGTTCTTC.

This clonotype was counted at least ten times. The chain is built from TRBV5-8 and TRBJ2-5; 8 bases are a match to TRBD1. Germline V gives CDR1 SGHTS, CDR2 YDEGEE. The CDR3 runs to 14 residues. J gave up 6 bases and V 4 bases, and 8 bases lay outside the gene matches. In DNA, the CDR3 is TGTGCCAGCAGCGTTTGGACAGGGAAGAAGACCCAGTACTTC. Residues: CASSVWTGKKTQYF.

CDR3 sequence: CASSRIAGMTDTQYF. The CDR3 DNA reads TGTGCCAGCAGTCGAATAGCGGGAATGACAGATACGCAGTATTTT. The chain combines TRBV27 with TRBJ2-3, with 8 bases lining up with TRBD2. The CDR3 loop spans 15 amino acids. Germline loops: CDR1 MNHEY, CDR2 SMNVEV (reference sequence). V shed 5 bases, J shed 3 bases, and the junction held 7 bases outside the gene matches.

The chain combines TRBV12-5 with TRBJ2-5; D uncertain. Trimming took 8 bases from V and 5 from J, leaving 12 bases between them. The CDR3 loop spans 12 amino acids. CDR1 is LGHNT and CDR2 is FRNRAP in the germline V gene. CDR3 in amino acids: CASQISLETQYF. As DNA, the CDR3 is TGTGCTAGTCAAATTTCTCTGGAGACCCAGTACTTC.

This clonotype appeared many times. The rearrangement links TRBV7-9 to TRBJ2-1; perhaps D is TRBD1 or TRBD2 (6 bases each). CDR3 length: 12 amino acids. Germline CDR1 is SEHNR and CDR2 is FQNEAQ (reference sequence). V shed 7 bases and J shed 13 bases, with 17 bases lying between them. CDR3 residues: CASILGGGAQFF. CDR3 sequence (DNA): TGTGCCAGCATATTAGGAGGGGGAGCCCAGTTCTTC.

The chain employs TRBV5-4 and TRBJ2-2, with a weak D call TRBD2 (7 bases). From germline, CDR1 is SGHNT and CDR2 YYREEE (reference sequence). The CDR3 has 15 amino acids. Trimming cost V 6 bases and J 2 bases, with 14 bases left between them. CDR3 protein: CASTAGDTNTGELFF. Written as DNA, the CDR3 is TGTGCCAGCACCGCGGGGGACACCAACACCGGGGAGCTGTTTTTT.

This clonotype has more than one count but fewer than ten. The chain uses TRBV3-1 and TRBJ1-3, with 11 bases that match TRBD1. Trimming at V came to 2 bases and at J to 4 bases, leaving 7 bases not matched to a gene. The CDR3 is made up of 17 amino acids. CDR1 is LGHDT and CDR2 is YNNKEL in the germline V gene (reference sequence). This CDR3 reads CASSQSDRGPSGNTIYF. DNA of the CDR3: TGTGCCAGCAGCCAATCGGACAGGGGGCCTTCCGGAAACACCATATATTTT.

This clonotype showed up many times. The chain uses TRBV7-6 and TRBJ2-5; 8 nucleotides agree with TRBD2. The CDR3 is made up of 14 amino acids. In germline, CDR1 is SGHVS, CDR2 FNYEAQ. The junction had 6 bases not matched to a gene; V was cut back by 5 bases and J by 4 bases. The CDR3 protein is CASSRSGRGETQYF. CDR3 in DNA: TGTGCCAGCAGCCGCAGCGGGAGAGGAGAGACCCAGTACTTC.

The chain employs TRBV7-8 and TRBJ2-7; a weak D match, TRBD1 (6 bases). CDR3 size: 16 residues. Looked up from germline, CDR1 is SGHVS and CDR2 is FQNEAQ. V dropped 5 bases and J dropped 3 bases, with 20 bases sitting between them. Here the CDR3 DNA reads TGTGCCAGCAGCCTTTACCCAGGACAGATCATCTACGAGCAGTACTTC. This translates into CASSLYPGQIIYEQYF.

The table lists this clonotype with a few counts. This rearrangement joins TRBV7-2 to TRBJ2-2; TRBD2 matches 14 bases. The J segment lost 4 bases and the V segment lost 11 bases, leaving 12 bases of the junction unmatched. Per germline, CDR1 SGHTA and CDR2 FQGNSA. This CDR3 spans 17 amino acids. CDR3 amino acids: CARNGTSGSGGTGELFF. CDR3 sequence (DNA): TGTGCCCGTAACGGGACTAGCGGGAGCGGAGGCACCGGGGAGCTGTTTTTT.

The rearrangement uses TRBV20-1 and TRBJ2-4, with D perhaps matching TRBD1 (6 bases). This CDR3 is built from 13 residues. Germline-derived CDR1 and CDR2 are DFQATT and SNEGSKA (reference sequence). V lost 1 base to trimming and J lost 4 bases, with 8 bases between them. CDR3 in amino acids: CSARATGKNIQYF. DNA for the CDR3: TGCAGTGCTAGAGCAACAGGGAAAAACATTCAGTACTTC.

This clonotype was seen a handful of times. The V call is TRBV7-2, the J call TRBJ1-1; D ambiguous. In germline, CDR1 is SGHTA, CDR2 FQGNSA. Trimming took 2 bases from V and 1 from J, leaving 5 bases between them. The CDR3 has 13 amino acids. CDR3 sequence (DNA): TGTGCCAGCAGCTTACATACGAACACTGAAGCTTTCTTT. Translation gives CASSLHTNTEAFF.

This clonotype has only a few counts. The J gene is TRBJ1-2, the V gene TRBV12-3 or TRBV12-4, with a weak D call TRBD1 (5 bases). The CDR3 spans 15 residues. Trimming shortened V by 1 base and J by 8 bases, and 17 bases separated the two germline ends. CDR3 loop: CASSLGGGSSKGYTF. CDR3 sequence (DNA): TGTGCCAGCAGTTTAGGGGGCGGATCTTCGAAGGGCTACACCTTC.

In the case of this clonotype: A read error may be the cause here, since a much bigger clone is one base away. The J gene is TRBJ2-1, the V gene TRBV5-5, with D maybe TRBD2 (5 bases). V gave up 3 bases and J gave up 9 bases, with 19 bases separating them. This CDR3 is built from 15 residues. Germline assignment: CDR1 SGHKS and CDR2 YYEKEE (reference sequence). CDR3 sequence reads: CASSSFSGYNIEQFF. The CDR3 region has the DNA TGTGCCAGCAGCTCGTTCAGCGGATACAACATTGAGCAGTTCTTC.

V and J are TRBV6-5 and TRBJ2-3; 9 nucleotides agree with TRBD1. The CDR3 is 12 amino acids. CDR1 and CDR2 (germline): MNHEY, SVGAGI. The V gene end was trimmed by 6 bases and the J gene end by 11 bases; junction bases not matched to a gene: 6. CDR3 sequence (DNA): TGTGCCAGCAGGACACAGGGGGCTAGGCAGTATTTT. This gives the protein CASRTQGARQYF.

The rearrangement joins TRBV7-2 to TRBJ1-3, with D possibly being TRBD1 (5 bases). Germline V gene data show CDR1 as SGHTA and CDR2 as FQGNSA. The V and J ends lost 5 bases and 8 bases respectively, with 25 bases between them. This CDR3 region has 17 residues. This CDR3 reads CASSLEGDGLPGDTIYF. The CDR3 DNA follows: TGTGCCAGCAGCCTCGAAGGGGACGGACTCCCGGGCGACACCATATATTTT. The entire variable domain, with the rest obtained from reference TRBV7-2 and TRBJ1-3, is as follows: GAGVSQSPSNKVTEKGKDVELRCDPISGHTALYWYRQSLGQGLEFLIYFQGNSAPDKSGLPSDRFSAERTGGSVSTLTIQRTQQEDSAVYLCASSLEGDGLPGDTIYFGEGSWLTVV.

V is TRBV20-1 and J is TRBJ1-2; the match to TRBD1 covers 10 bases. Germline CDR1 and CDR2: DFQATT and SNEGSKA (reference sequence). V was pared by 1 base and J by 0 bases, with 8 bases of the junction left unmatched. The CDR3 sequence is 17 residues long. The CDR3 region has the DNA TGCAGTGCTAGAGGAAGGGACAGGGGTCCCTCTAACTATGGCTACACCTTC. The encoded protein is CSARGRDRGPSNYGYTF.

The chain links TRBV7-4 to TRBJ2-1; TRBD2 matches 7 bases. Germline CDR1 is SGHVT and CDR2 is SQSDAQ. CDR3 size: 16 residues. The V gene end was trimmed by 4 bases and the J gene end by 4 bases; junction bases not matched to a gene: 10. The CDR3 loop is CASSYPPSGNYNEQFF. Here the CDR3 DNA reads TGTGCCAGCAGCTACCCCCCTAGCGGAAATTACAATGAGCAGTTCTTC.

This clonotype was observed a few times. This chain connects TRBV2 to TRBJ2-1, with TRBD1 identical over 7 bases. This CDR3 is built from 15 residues. Germline V gene lookup returns CDR1 SNHLY and CDR2 FYNNEI. The V gene end was trimmed by 7 bases and the J gene end by 0 bases; junction bases not matched to a gene: 6. Written as DNA, the CDR3 is TGTGCCAGCATCCAGGACAGGAACTCCTACAATGAGCAGTTCTTC. Encoded protein: CASIQDRNSYNEQFF.

The table lists this clonotype with many counts. J is TRBJ1-2 and V is TRBV7-2; D gene unclear. CDR3 size: 16 residues. V lost 5 bases to trimming and J lost 4 bases, with 20 bases between them. The germline CDR1 and CDR2 sequences are SGHTA and FQGNSA. CDR3 loop: CASSVGVEPGRYGYTF. The CDR3 DNA sequence: TGTGCCAGCAGCGTAGGAGTTGAGCCCGGACGCTATGGCTACACCTTC.

This clonotype occurred a few times. One end of the junction does not line up with germline, which may come from a read error. This sequence joins TRBV19 and TRBJ2-7, with 14 positions matching TRBD2. Germline V gene lookup returns CDR1 LNHDA and CDR2 SQIVND (reference sequence). The CDR3 has 15 amino acids. CDR3 coding DNA: TGTGCCAGCAGTATTGGGACTAGCGGGAGCTACGAGCAGTACTTC. Protein: CASSIGTSGSYEQYF.

This clonotype was seen repeatedly, ten times or more. The V gene is TRBV29-1, the J gene TRBJ1-2, with TRBD1 identical over 12 bases. The V gene end was trimmed by 6 bases and the J gene end by 5 bases; junction bases not matched to a gene: 10. The CDR3 has 15 residues. CDR1 and CDR2 (germline): SQVTM, ANQGSEA. CDR3: CSVVTGTGGEYGYTF. In nucleotides, the CDR3 is TGCAGCGTCGTTACCGGGACAGGGGGCGAGTATGGCTACACCTTC. The variable domain in full, completed from reference TRBV29-1 and TRBJ1-2, reads SAVISQKPSRDICQRGTSLTIQCQVDSQVTMMFWYRQQPGQSLTLIATANQGSEATYESGFVIDKFPISRPNLTFSTLTVSNMSPEDSSIYLCSVVTGTGGEYGYTFGSGTRLTVV.

The rearrangement links TRBV7-6 to TRBJ2-3; D gene uncertain. Germline V gene sequence: CDR1 SGHVS, CDR2 FNYEAQ. Trimming took off 6 bases at V and 4 bases at J, with 8 bases between the two ends. This CDR3 contains 12 residues. CDR3 loop: CASSPEADTQYF. CDR3 DNA: TGTGCCAGCAGTCCCGAGGCAGATACGCAGTATTTT.

The chain carries TRBV5-1 and TRBJ2-1; 9 bases map to TRBD2. Germline V lookup: CDR1 SGHRS, CDR2 YFSETQ. The CDR3 extends over 16 amino acids. The V segment lost 3 bases and the J segment 6 bases; nucleotides outside the gene matches: 10. Written as DNA, the CDR3 is TGCGCCAGCAGCTGGGGGGGGCTAGCGGGAAGCAATGAGCAGTTCTTC. This codes for CASSWGGLAGSNEQFF.

The chain links TRBV6-6 to TRBJ2-3; 7 nucleotides match TRBD2. Germline CDR1 is MNHNY and CDR2 is SVGAGI (reference sequence). The trim removed 2 bases at V and 6 bases at J, leaving 14 bases unmatched. There are 17 residues in the CDR3. In nucleotides, the CDR3 is TGTGCCAGCAGTTACCCTTCACGCGGGAGTATAACGGATACGCAGTATTTT. Translating gives CASSYPSRGSITDTQYF.

This clonotype was picked up a small number of times. V and J are TRBV9 and TRBJ2-7; 7 positions match TRBD1. CDR1 is SGDLS, CDR2 YYNGEE, per germline. Losses at the gene ends were 3 bases for V and 8 bases for J; bases not matched to a gene: 11. This CDR3 has 14 residues. The CDR3 bases are TGTGCCAGCAGCGGCCGGGACAGTACACCTCAGCAGTACTTC. Translating gives CASSGRDSTPQQYF.

This clonotype was found a few times. This rearrangement joins TRBV11-2 to TRBJ1-4; the match to TRBD1 covers 8 bases. From germline, CDR1 is SGHAT and CDR2 FQNNGV. The CDR3 has 17 residues. The ends lost 3 bases at V and 3 bases at J; junction bases unmatched: 9. In nucleotides, the CDR3 is TGTGCCAGCAGCTTTTCCACAGGGGGGAAAGCTAATGAAAAACTGTTTTTT. Protein sequence: CASSFSTGGKANEKLFF.

Concerning this clonotype itself: Given the absence of the conserved phenylalanine or tryptophan at the CDR3 end, a read error is likely. The gene calls are TRBV29-1 and TRBJ2-1, with D tentatively TRBD1 (6 bases). Trimming removed 4 bases from V and 7 bases from J, with 11 bases in between. Germline loops: CDR1 SQVTM, CDR2 ANQGSEA. This CDR3 has 12 residues. Here the CDR3 DNA reads TGCAGCGTTGGCCTGAGGGGGAATGAGCAGTTCCTC. Translating gives CSVGLRGNEQFL.